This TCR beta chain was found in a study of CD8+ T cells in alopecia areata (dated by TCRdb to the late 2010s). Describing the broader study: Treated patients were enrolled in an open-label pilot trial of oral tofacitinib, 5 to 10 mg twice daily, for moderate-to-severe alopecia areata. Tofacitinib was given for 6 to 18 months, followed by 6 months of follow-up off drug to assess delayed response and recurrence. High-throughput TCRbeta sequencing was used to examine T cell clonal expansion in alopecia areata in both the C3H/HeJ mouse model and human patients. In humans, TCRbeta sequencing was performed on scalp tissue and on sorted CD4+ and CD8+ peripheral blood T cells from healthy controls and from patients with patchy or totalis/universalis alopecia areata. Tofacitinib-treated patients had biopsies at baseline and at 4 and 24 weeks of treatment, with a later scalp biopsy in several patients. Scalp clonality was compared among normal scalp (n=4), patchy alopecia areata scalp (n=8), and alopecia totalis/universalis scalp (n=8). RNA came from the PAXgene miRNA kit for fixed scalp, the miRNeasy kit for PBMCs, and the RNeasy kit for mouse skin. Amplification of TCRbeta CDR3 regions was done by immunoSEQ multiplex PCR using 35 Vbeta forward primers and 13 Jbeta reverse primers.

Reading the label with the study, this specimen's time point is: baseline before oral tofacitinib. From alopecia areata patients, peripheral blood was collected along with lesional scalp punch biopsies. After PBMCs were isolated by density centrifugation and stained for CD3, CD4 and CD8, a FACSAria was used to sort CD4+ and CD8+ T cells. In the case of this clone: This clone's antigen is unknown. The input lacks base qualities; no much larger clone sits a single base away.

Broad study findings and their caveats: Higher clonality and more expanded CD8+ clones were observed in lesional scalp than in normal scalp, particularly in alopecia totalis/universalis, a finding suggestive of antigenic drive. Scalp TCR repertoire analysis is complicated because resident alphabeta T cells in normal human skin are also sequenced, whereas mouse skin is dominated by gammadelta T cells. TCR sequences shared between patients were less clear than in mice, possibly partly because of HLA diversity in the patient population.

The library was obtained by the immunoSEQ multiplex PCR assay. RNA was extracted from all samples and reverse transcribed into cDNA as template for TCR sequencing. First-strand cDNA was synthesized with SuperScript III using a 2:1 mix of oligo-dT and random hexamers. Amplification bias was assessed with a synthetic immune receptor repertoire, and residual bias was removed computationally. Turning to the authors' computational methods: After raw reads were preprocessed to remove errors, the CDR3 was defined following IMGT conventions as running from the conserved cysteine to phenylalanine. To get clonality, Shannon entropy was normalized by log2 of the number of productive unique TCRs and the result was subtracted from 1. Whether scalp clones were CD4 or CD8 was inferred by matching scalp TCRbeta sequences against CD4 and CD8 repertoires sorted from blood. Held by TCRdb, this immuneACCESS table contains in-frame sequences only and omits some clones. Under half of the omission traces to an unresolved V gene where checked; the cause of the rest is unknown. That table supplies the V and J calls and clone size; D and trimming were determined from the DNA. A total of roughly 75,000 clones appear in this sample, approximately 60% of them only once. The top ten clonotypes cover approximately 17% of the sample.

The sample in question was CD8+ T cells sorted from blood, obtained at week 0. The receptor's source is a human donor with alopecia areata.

The nucleotides are TGCGCCAGCAGCCCCGTTAAGGGTTACGAGCAGTACTTC. This codes for CASSPVKGYEQYF. The V gene is TRBV4-3 and the J gene is TRBJ2-7, with the D gene call left open. Looking up the germline V gene yields CDR1 LGHNA and CDR2 YSLEER. The CDR3, from cysteine to phenylalanine, totals 13 residues. Of all the DNA, just the CDR3 is kept, 39 bases in frame from base 1. V loses 4 bases, J loses 4 bases, and the germline ends lie 11 bases apart.